The 11 T cell receptor beta chains listed next were all sequenced from one sample in a study of blood T cell repertoires in COVID-19. Clones were sequenced by immunoSEQ multiplex PCR, and TCRdb holds only the in-frame ones, with some missing. The sample includes about 290,000 clones, about nine tenths of them seen just once. The sample was PBMCs or T cells enriched from blood (not recorded which). The receptors stem from a woman aged 40 to 55 who had recovered from COVID-19.

V is TRBV5-4 and J is TRBJ1-1; D is undetermined. The CDR3 runs to 11 residues. The ends were cut back, 3 bases at V and 2 bases at J, with 2 bases in the middle. Germline CDR1 is SGHNT and CDR2 is YYREEE (reference sequence). CDR3 nucleotide sequence: TGTGCCAGCAGCTCTAACACTGAAGCTTTCTTT. It yields the protein CASSSNTEAFF. Full variable domain (missing parts from reference TRBV5-4 and TRBJ1-1): ETGVTQSPTHLIKTRGQQVTLRCSSQSGHNTVSWYQQALGQGPQFIFQYYREEENGRGNFPPRFSGLQFPNYSSELNVNALELDDSALYLCASSSNTEAFFGQGTRLTVV.

The chain's CDR3 is CASSLGNSGETQYF. Here the CDR3 DNA reads TGTGCCAGCAGCTTAGGAAACAGCGGGGAGACCCAGTACTTC. This chain joins TRBV7-6 and TRBJ2-5, with a tentative D call TRBD2 (6 bases). V lost 1 base and J 5 bases, leaving 11 bases between the germline ends. Germline loops: CDR1 SGHVS, CDR2 FNYEAQ. The CDR3 runs 14 residues.

This sequence joins TRBV28 and TRBJ2-6, with a weak D call TRBD2 (5 bases). CDR3 length: 16 amino acids. Trimming cost V 4 bases and J 2 bases, with 12 bases left between them. Germline lookup yields CDR1 MDHEN and CDR2 SYDVKM. DNA for the CDR3: TGTGCCAGCAGTTCCCGGGGTGACACTGGGGCCAACGTCCTGACTTTC. Translating it yields CASSSRGDTGANVLTF.

Of note for this clone: A junction end diverges from the germline sequence, so it may reflect a read error. The chain combines TRBV2 with TRBJ1-6, with 8 bases matching TRBD1. The germline CDR1 and CDR2 sequences are SNHLY and FYNNEI. This CDR3 has 11 residues. The CDR3 loop is CASSEGGTGVF. DNA for the CDR3: TGTGCCAGCAGTGAAGGGGGGACAGGTGTTTTT.

The chain is built from TRBV18 and TRBJ1-2; weak D call: TRBD1 (5 bases). CDR3 length equals 15 residues. Deletions cut 8 bases from V and 0 bases from J, with 16 bases between. Germline values: CDR1 KGHSH, CDR2 LQKENI. CDR3 loop: CASAPGGAANYGYTF. CDR3 coding DNA: TGTGCCAGCGCCCCCGGAGGGGCGGCTAACTATGGCTACACCTTC.

The CDR3 DNA follows: TGTGCCAGCAGTGAAGTCGGGGAGGGGGGAGAAAAACTGTTTTTT. Amino acid sequence: CASSEVGEGGEKLFF. The rearrangement uses TRBV25-1 and TRBJ1-4, with a tentative D call TRBD1 (6 bases). Germline CDR1 and CDR2: MGHDK and SYGVNS. The V end was cut by 2 bases, the J end by 8 bases, with 15 bases between. The CDR3 contains 15 residues.

The genes are TRBV19 and TRBJ2-1; 12 bases map to TRBD2. This CDR3 spans 17 amino acids. Losses at the gene ends were 5 bases for V and 6 bases for J; bases not matched to a gene: 11. Germline values: CDR1 LNHDA, CDR2 SQIVND (reference sequence). CDR3 in amino acids: CASSPSLAGGGPNEQFF. CDR3 sequence (DNA): TGTGCCAGTAGTCCCTCCCTAGCGGGAGGGGGTCCCAATGAGCAGTTCTTC.

This chain connects TRBV5-1 to TRBJ1-5; tentatively, D is TRBD1 (6 bases). Germline V gene data show CDR1 as SGHRS and CDR2 as YFSETQ. Between the trimmed V and J ends, which lost 7 bases and 6 bases, there was a span of 17 bases. This CDR3 region has 14 residues. In DNA form, the CDR3 reads TGCGCCAGCTCTGTTGGGGGCGCCGGTCAGCCCCAGCATTTT. It specifies CASSVGGAGQPQHF.

The chain carries TRBV19 and TRBJ2-5; no clear D gene. This CDR3 is built from 15 residues. The ends were cut back, 5 bases at V and 2 bases at J, with 15 bases in the middle. CDR1 and CDR2 (germline): LNHDA, SQIVND (reference sequence). CDR3 protein: CASSPTTTPQETQYF. As DNA, the CDR3 is TGTGCCAGTAGTCCCACAACCACACCACAAGAGACCCAGTACTTC.

Only one count was recorded for this clone. The rearrangement links TRBV6-1 to TRBJ1-4, with D maybe TRBD1 (6 bases). Per the germline V gene, CDR1 is MNHNS and CDR2 is SASEGT. V was clipped by 4 bases and J by 7 bases, with 19 bases between them. This CDR3 comprises 16 residues. CDR3 DNA sequence: TGTGCCAGCAGTGGTAGGTCAGGGGCGGGAGGTGAAAAACTGTTTTTT. Its protein is CASSGRSGAGGEKLFF.

The chain combines TRBV5-1 with TRBJ2-3; possibly TRBD1 for D (7 bases). Trimming cost V 4 bases and J 1 base, with 10 bases left between them. CDR3 size: 14 residues. Per germline, CDR1 SGHRS and CDR2 YFSETQ. CDR3 region: CASSRRGGTDTQYF. CDR3 bases: TGCGCCAGCAGCCGCAGGGGGGGCACAGATACGCAGTATTTT.